This T cell receptor (beta chain) was obtained from a study of T cells in narcolepsy. The repertoire was sequenced with immunoSEQ multiplex PCR; TCRdb's copy has only in-frame clones and lacks some. The sample includes fewer than 40,000 clones, approximately 78% of them seen just once. The study, taken as a whole, reports: Autoreactive HCRT-specific and TRIB2-specific clonotypes were marked in same-patient CSF-versus-blood CD4+ comparisons. Healthy controls reportedly lacked the autoreactive clonotypes serially found in patients' blood.

To note about this clone: Its target is not known.

Sequenced input: CD45RA- memory CD4+ T cells from PBMCs. The origin of this receptor is a human donor with narcolepsy.

CDR3 residues: CSASRDRYNEQFF. CDR3 DNA sequence: TGCAGTGCCTCCCGGGACCGATACAATGAGCAGTTCTTC. The chain uses TRBV29-1 and TRBJ2-1; the D call may be TRBD1 or TRBD2 (5 bases each). This CDR3 has 13 residues. CDR1 SQVTM and CDR2 ANQGSEA come from the germline V gene.